This TCR beta chain came from a study of shared clonotypes between healthy human individuals (dated by TCRdb to 2018 to 2021). Turning to the overall study: A few men and a couple of women, aged 18 to 49 years, made up the cohort. Leukapheresis yielded between about 0.9 and 8.9 billion PBMCs per donor. Libraries were prepared and TCR repertoires were sequenced by different laboratories using diverse techniques, in order to increase sequencing depth and limit assay-specific biases. To estimate repertoire size and how much clonotypes are shared between individuals, the study performed deep sequencing of blood TCR repertoires from roughly five healthy adults. Per donor, three plates each were used for CD4 naive and CD4 memory, two for CD8 naive, and one for CD8 memory. The research as a whole found: Incomplete sequencing was indicated by rarefaction of sorted-subset datasets, despite the large sequencing depth. Estimated clonotype richness was generally larger for naive than for memory subsets. Compared with non-shared clonotypes, clonotypes shared by all four sorted-subset donors had higher generation probabilities. Only blood was sampled, and tissue TCR repertoires likely differ from those in blood. Because the study included only a small number of donors, the genetic and exposure-history diversity represented was limited. Based on pairwise subsampling, the degree of clonotype sharing among donors was expected to be affected by sequencing depth. Around 5% of naive CD4, 3.5% of naive CD8, around 2.3% of memory CD4, and approximately 0.39% of memory CD8 clonotypes were shared across several donors.

TCR CDR3 regions were amplified from genomic DNA by multiplex PCR using the deep immunoSEQ assay. Genomic DNA extracted from each cell subset was distributed evenly over all wells of several immunoSEQ 96-well plates, and each plate served as one replicate. For sorted subsets, each replicate PCR was loaded with about 0.2 ug genomic DNA, equivalent to 30,000 or so T cell genomes. Purified libraries were quantified with a Qubit 3.0 fluorometer, sized on a Bioanalyzer 2100, and re-quantified with the KAPA Library Quantification kit. Every immunoSEQ 96-well plate was sequenced on a separate single-read 150-cycle Illumina NextSeq 550 flow cell. From the authors' description of their analysis: Because the immunoSEQ output held only junctional sequences and lacked quality scores, the filtering could not match the filtering applied to full-length reads. Sequences were annotated with PyIR, a Python wrapper for IgBLAST v1.9, and V/J genes and CDR3 were assigned using IMGT germline references. Reads with weak V/J assignments (E-value above 1e-6), missing CDR3, stop codons, out-of-frame junctions, or ambiguous translated residues were removed. V3J clonotypes were defined as sequences sharing the same inferred V gene, J gene, and CDR3 amino acid sequence. Percentage overlap between repertoires was calculated by dividing the number of shared unique clonotypes by the size of the smaller repertoire. Richness of each repertoire was evaluated using RTK rarefaction, the Chao1 estimator, and Recon v2.1 estimates of unobserved clonotypes. Generation probabilities for all TCRbeta clonotypes obtained by the gDNA method from a handful of donors were computed using OLGA. TCRdb mirrors the immuneACCESS table, restricted to in-frame sequences. Some clones are absent from its copies; in checked studies, under half trace to an unresolved V gene, and the reason for the others is unknown. That table is the source of V, J and clone size, and D and trimming were worked out from the DNA. For this sample there are about 2.5 million clones; 85% to 95% appear just once. The ten largest account for about 0.41% of the sample.

Comments on this clone: Its antigen target is currently unknown. Base qualities are not at hand, and no much larger clone is one base apart.

Inclusive of the bounding cysteine and phenylalanine, the CDR3 is 14 residues long. Here the CDR3 DNA is all that survives: 42 bases in frame from base 1. Via the germline V gene, CDR1 is MDHEN and CDR2 SYDVKM. The trim is 3 bases for V and 4 bases for J, with a gap of 12 bases between the germline ends. The donors were healthy, HIV-negative adults with no recently reported acute infections or vaccinations. Only Caucasian adults living in Nashville, Tennessee, USA were represented among the donors. Magnetic negative selection was used to enrich CD4+ T cells, after which naive cells were positively selected on CD45RA and the negative fraction became the memory subset. Blood was obtained by leukapheresis, after which PBMCs were separated by Ficoll-Histopaque density gradient centrifugation and cryopreserved in liquid nitrogen vapor phase. Purity and quantity of every magnetically sorted T cell population were checked by analytical flow cytometry. From each sorted fraction, genomic DNA was isolated and quantified by UV absorbance on a Nanodrop 2000c.

The sequence came from a man aged 18-30 years in good health. Some clones in this sample may be carry-over from other donors' samples. Here the chain combines TRBV28 and TRBJ1-2; the D gene is perhaps TRBD1, on 6 matching bases. The sample comprised naive CD4+ T cells from PBMCs. This specimen's cell subset or site label, interpreted: CD45RA+ positively selected. The CDR3 sequence is CASSLEVGGYGYTF. The nucleotide sequence reads as follows: TGTGCCAGCAGTTTGGAGGTAGGGGGCTATGGCTACACCTTC.